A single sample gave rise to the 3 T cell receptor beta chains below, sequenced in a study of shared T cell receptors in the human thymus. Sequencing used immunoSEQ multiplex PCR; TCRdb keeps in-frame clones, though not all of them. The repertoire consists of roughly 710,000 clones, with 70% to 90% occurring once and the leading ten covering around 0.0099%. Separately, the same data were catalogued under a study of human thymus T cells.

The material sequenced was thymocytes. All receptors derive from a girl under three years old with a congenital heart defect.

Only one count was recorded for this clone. The CDR3 coding sequence is TGTGCCAGCAGCAACAAATGGACAGGGAAATCGAACACCGGGGAGCTGTTTTTT. This gives the protein CASSNKWTGKSNTGELFF. The chain employs TRBV28 and TRBJ2-2, with 8 bases that match TRBD1. The CDR3 has 18 residues. After removal of 6 bases from V and 0 bases from J, the junction contained 12 bases not matched to a gene. CDR1 MDHEN and CDR2 SYDVKM come from the germline V gene.

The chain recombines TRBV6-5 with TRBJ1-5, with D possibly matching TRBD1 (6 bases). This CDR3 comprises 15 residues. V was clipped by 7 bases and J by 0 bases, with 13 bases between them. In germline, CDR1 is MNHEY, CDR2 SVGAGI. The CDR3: CASTTGLSSNQPQHF. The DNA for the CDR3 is TGTGCCAGCACCACAGGGTTAAGTAGCAATCAGCCCCAGCATTTT.

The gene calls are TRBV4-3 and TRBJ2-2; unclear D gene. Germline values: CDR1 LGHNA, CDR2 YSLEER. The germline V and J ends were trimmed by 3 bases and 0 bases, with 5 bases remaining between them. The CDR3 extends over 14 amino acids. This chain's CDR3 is CASSQASNTGELFF. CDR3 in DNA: TGCGCCAGCAGCCAGGCTTCGAACACCGGGGAGCTGTTTTTT.